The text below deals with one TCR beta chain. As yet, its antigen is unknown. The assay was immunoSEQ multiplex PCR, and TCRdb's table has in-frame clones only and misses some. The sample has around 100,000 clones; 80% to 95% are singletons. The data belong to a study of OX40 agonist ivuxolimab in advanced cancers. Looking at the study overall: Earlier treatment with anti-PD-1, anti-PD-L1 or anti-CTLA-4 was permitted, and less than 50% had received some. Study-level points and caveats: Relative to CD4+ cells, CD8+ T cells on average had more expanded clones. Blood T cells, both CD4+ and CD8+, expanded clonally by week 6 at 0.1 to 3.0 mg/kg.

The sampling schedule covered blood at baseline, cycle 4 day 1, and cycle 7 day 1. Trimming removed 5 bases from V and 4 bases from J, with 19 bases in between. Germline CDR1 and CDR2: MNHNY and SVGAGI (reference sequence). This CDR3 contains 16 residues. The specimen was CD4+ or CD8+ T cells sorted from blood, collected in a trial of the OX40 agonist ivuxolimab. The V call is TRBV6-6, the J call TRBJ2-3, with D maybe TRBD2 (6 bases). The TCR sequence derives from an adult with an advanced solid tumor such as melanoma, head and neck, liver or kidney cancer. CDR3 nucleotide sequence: TGTGCCAGCAGTGGATTTGGGGGGAGCCCCCCAGATACGCAGTATTTT. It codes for CASSGFGGSPPDTQYF.